Shown below are 20 T cell receptor beta chains from a single sample sequenced in a study of blood T cell repertoires in COVID-19. Sequencing was performed with immunoSEQ multiplex PCR; in TCRdb, only in-frame clones are kept and a portion is missing. The table shows 200,000 to 300,000 clones, with roughly four fifths occurring only once. The specimen was peripheral blood. These receptor sequences come from an elderly man with acute or convalescent COVID-19.

The rearrangement joins TRBV6-1 to TRBJ1-2; 7 nucleotides align to TRBD1. Germline V gene lookup returns CDR1 MNHNS and CDR2 SASEGT. The CDR3 has 14 amino acids. V trimming: 1 base; J trimming: 7 bases; junction bases outside the gene matches: 6. The CDR3 nucleotides read TGTGCCAGCAGTGAAGGAGGGGGCGGTTTTGGCTACACCTTC. Protein product: CASSEGGGGFGYTF.

The rearrangement links TRBV9 to TRBJ2-7; 10 bases match TRBD2. Germline V lookup: CDR1 SGDLS, CDR2 YYNGEE. This CDR3 has 15 residues. V dropped 0 bases and J dropped 5; count of bases not matched to a gene: 5. The CDR3 DNA is TGTGCCAGCAGCGTAGAAGCGGGAGGGCCCCACGAGCAGTACTTC. Its translation is CASSVEAGGPHEQYF.

V gene TRBV2 combines with J gene TRBJ2-7; the D gene is possibly TRBD2 (5 bases). This CDR3 is built from 14 residues. V dropped 0 bases and J dropped 3 bases, with 9 bases sitting between them. CDR1 and CDR2 from the germline V gene are SNHLY and FYNNEI. The CDR3 reads CASSEAGEGYEQYF. In DNA form, the CDR3 reads TGTGCCAGCAGTGAAGCGGGAGAAGGCTACGAGCAGTACTTC.

This clone was observed a few times. The chain has TRBV5-1 and TRBJ1-4, with TRBD1 identical over 9 bases. After removal of 2 bases from V and 7 bases from J, the junction contained 9 bases not matched to a gene. Germline CDR1 and CDR2: SGHRS and YFSETQ. The CDR3 has 16 amino acids. The CDR3 region is CASSFAGTGWGEKLFF. The CDR3 region has the DNA TGCGCCAGCAGCTTTGCCGGGACAGGGTGGGGTGAAAAACTGTTTTTT.

The V gene is TRBV7-2, the J gene TRBJ2-7, with 7 bases fitting TRBD1. Germline V gene lookup returns CDR1 SGHTA and CDR2 FQGNSA. The CDR3 consists of 14 residues. V was pared by 4 bases and J by 3 bases, with 6 bases of the junction left unmatched. CDR3 residues: CASSSDRVVYEQYF. As DNA, the CDR3 is TGTGCCAGCAGCTCCGACAGGGTCGTCTACGAGCAGTACTTC. The whole variable domain, filled in from reference TRBV7-2 and TRBJ2-7, reads GAGVSQSPSNKVTEKGKDVELRCDPISGHTALYWYRQSLGQGLEFLIYFQGNSAPDKSGLPSDRFSAERTGGSVSTLTIQRTQQEDSAVYLCASSSDRVVYEQYFGPGTRLTVT.

The rearrangement uses TRBV23-1 and TRBJ2-2; D is ambiguous. TRBV23-1 counts as an open reading frame of uncertain function. This CDR3 comprises 16 residues. Trimming shortened V by 0 bases and J by 0 bases, and 8 bases separated the two germline ends. CDR3 loop: CASSQSEHANTGELFF. The CDR3 DNA sequence: TGCGCCAGCAGTCAATCGGAGCACGCGAACACCGGGGAGCTGTTTTTT.

V gene TRBV27 combines with J gene TRBJ1-1; D perhaps matches TRBD1 (6 bases). Trimming pared 9 bases from V and 0 bases from J, leaving 20 bases between. Germline loops: CDR1 MNHEY, CDR2 SMNVEV (reference sequence). This CDR3 spans 16 amino acids. The chain's CDR3 is CASSQLRGRMNTEAFF. The CDR3 DNA follows: TGTGCCAGTAGTCAACTCAGGGGACGGATGAACACTGAAGCTTTCTTT.

In nucleotides, the CDR3 is TGTGCCAGTAGAAGGGACAGGAGCTCTGGAAACACCATATATTTT. This gives the protein CASRRDRSSGNTIYF. This chain uses TRBV19 with TRBJ1-3, with 8 nucleotides matching TRBD1. Germline CDR1 and CDR2: LNHDA and SQIVND (reference sequence). This CDR3 is 15 amino acids long. The J segment lost 0 bases and the V segment lost 6 bases, leaving 4 bases of the junction unmatched.

The chain carries TRBV7-9 and TRBJ1-1, with 9 bases fitting TRBD1. CDR1 and CDR2 (germline): SEHNR, FQNEAQ (reference sequence). V lost 2 bases to trimming and J lost 6 bases; unmatched junction nucleotides: 7. There are 15 residues in the CDR3. The CDR3 spells CASSLSGQGRAEAFF. The CDR3 DNA sequence: TGTGCCAGCAGCTTAAGCGGACAGGGGCGGGCTGAAGCTTTCTTT.

This sequence joins TRBV19 and TRBJ2-3; D may be TRBD1 (6 bases). Germline values: CDR1 LNHDA, CDR2 SQIVND (reference sequence). This CDR3 contains 15 residues. V shed 3 bases and J shed 4 bases, with 14 bases lying between them. DNA for the CDR3: TGTGCCAGTAGTATTTCAGGGGTACGCGCAGATACGCAGTATTTT. Amino acid sequence: CASSISGVRADTQYF.

This chain connects TRBV19 to TRBJ1-5; D perhaps matches TRBD1 (6 bases). The CDR3 runs to 15 residues. V lost 6 bases, J lost 1 base, and 13 bases lay in between. Germline values: CDR1 LNHDA, CDR2 SQIVND (reference sequence). As DNA, the CDR3 is TGTGCCAGTAGCCCCACAGGGTTGAGCAATCAGCCCCAGCATTTT. Residues: CASSPTGLSNQPQHF. Complete variable domain (other parts from reference TRBV19 and TRBJ1-5): DGGITQSPKYLFRKEGQNVTLSCEQNLNHDAMYWYRQDPGQGLRLIYYSQIVNDFQKGDIAEGYSVSREKKESFPLTVTSAQKNPTAFYLCASSPTGLSNQPQHFGDGTRLSIL.

Only one count was recorded for this clone. This rearrangement joins TRBV5-1 to TRBJ1-1; no definite D call. The CDR3 covers 15 residues. Germline CDR1 and CDR2: SGHRS and YFSETQ. V lost 2 bases to trimming and J lost 1 base, with 12 bases between them. In nucleotides, the CDR3 is TGCGCCAGCAGCTTTGGAGGGAGTCGGAACACTGAAGCTTTCTTT. It specifies CASSFGGSRNTEAFF.

V and J are TRBV2 and TRBJ2-7; a weak D match, TRBD1 (5 bases). The germline V gene encodes CDR1 SNHLY and CDR2 FYNNEI. The length of the CDR3 is 12 residues. The V and J ends lost 7 bases and 3 bases respectively, with 10 bases between them. CDR3 in amino acids: CASNQGNYEQYF. CDR3 bases: TGTGCCAGCAATCAGGGTAACTACGAGCAGTACTTC.

The chain links TRBV6-5 to TRBJ2-7; TRBD2 matches 8 bases. The junction had 9 bases not matched to a gene; V was cut back by 5 bases and J by 3 bases. Looked up from germline, CDR1 is MNHEY and CDR2 is SVGAGI. The CDR3 is made up of 15 amino acids. CDR3 nucleotides: TGTGCCAGCAGTCCCTCGGGGGGGAAGTTCTACGAGCAGTACTTC. This sequence encodes CASSPSGGKFYEQYF.

As to this clone: Other DNA sequences in the sample encode the same CDR3. J is TRBJ1-2 and V is TRBV14; maybe TRBD1 (5 bases). Trimming shortened V by 0 bases and J by 5 bases, and 7 bases separated the two germline ends. CDR1 and CDR2 (germline): SGHDN, FVKESK. CDR3 length: 13 residues. CDR3 region: CASSQDRGYGYTF. DNA for the CDR3: TGTGCCAGCAGCCAAGATCGGGGGTATGGCTACACCTTC.

The V and J genes are TRBV27 and TRBJ2-1, with 13 positions matching TRBD2. After removal of 6 bases from V and 1 base from J, the junction contained 12 bases not matched to a gene. CDR1 and CDR2 from the germline V gene are MNHEY and SMNVEV (reference sequence). This CDR3 contains 19 residues. The CDR3, as DNA: TGTGCCAGCAGCCGGGGGCCCGGGACTAGCGGGATATCCTACAATGAGCAGTTCTTC. This translates into CASSRGPGTSGISYNEQFF.

The chain joins TRBV7-8 to TRBJ1-1; perhaps TRBD1 as D (5 bases). Trimming stripped 4 bases from V and 3 bases from J, with 21 bases between. CDR1 is SGHVS, CDR2 FQNEAQ, per germline. The length of the CDR3 is 17 residues. The CDR3 DNA follows: TGTGCCAGCAGCTCCCCGGGCACCCCAGGGAGGGACACTGAAGCTTTCTTT. Its translation: CASSSPGTPGRDTEAFF.

The J gene is TRBJ2-7, the V gene TRBV3-1 (or the pseudogene TRBV3-2), with D possibly matching TRBD2 (6 bases). Trimming shortened V by 6 bases and J by 0 bases, and 15 bases separated the two germline ends. This CDR3 has 15 residues. Per germline, CDR1 LGHDT and CDR2 YNNKEL (reference sequence). CDR3 sequence (DNA): TGTGCCAGCAGGGGAGCAGGGAGGAGCTCCTACGAGCAGTACTTC. Amino acids: CASRGAGRSSYEQYF.

The chain combines TRBV5-6 with TRBJ1-3; a weak D match, TRBD1 (5 bases). V was cut by 4 bases and J by 0 bases, with 11 bases left in between. Per germline, CDR1 SGHDT and CDR2 YYEEEE. This CDR3 has 15 residues. CDR3 sequence reads: CASSLGLRSGNTIYF. The CDR3 bases are TGTGCCAGCAGCCTGGGACTGCGCTCTGGAAACACCATATATTTT.

The V gene is TRBV6-5, the J gene TRBJ2-2, with TRBD2 identical over 12 bases. Germline V gene lookup returns CDR1 MNHEY and CDR2 SVGAGI. V lost 0 bases and J lost 4; bases outside the gene matches: 0. This CDR3 has 16 residues. This CDR3 reads CASSYSGLAGTGELFF. The CDR3 DNA reads TGTGCCAGCAGTTACTCGGGACTAGCGGGCACCGGGGAGCTGTTTTTT.